One and the same sample provided the 32 T cell receptor beta chains below, sequenced in a study of blood T cell repertoires in COVID-19. TCRdb's copy holds only in-frame clones and misses some; the assay was immunoSEQ multiplex PCR. The sample records some 97,000 clones, roughly 80% being singletons. The specimen sequenced was peripheral blood. The receptors originated from a woman aged 70-85 years with acute or convalescent COVID-19.

The chain recombines TRBV11-2 with TRBJ2-1; TRBD1 matches 8 bases. Germline values: CDR1 SGHAT, CDR2 FQNNGV. This CDR3 spans 14 amino acids. Trimming took 6 bases from V and 1 from J; bases not matched to a gene: 2. The CDR3 loop is CASRTGASYNEQFF. CDR3 nucleotides: TGTGCCAGCAGGACAGGGGCATCCTACAATGAGCAGTTCTTC.

This clone showed up just a few times. The chain joins TRBV3-1 (or the pseudogene TRBV3-2) to TRBJ2-3; 8 nucleotides line up with TRBD2. V trimming: 3 bases; J trimming: 5 bases; junction bases outside the gene matches: 7. The V gene's germline CDR1 is LGHDT and CDR2 YNNKEL (reference sequence). CDR3 size: 15 residues. CDR3 in amino acids: CASSHRRGAKDTQYF. The CDR3 DNA reads as TGTGCCAGCAGCCATCGGCGGGGGGCCAAAGATACGCAGTATTTT.

This chain links TRBV7-2 with TRBJ1-1; D may be TRBD1 (6 bases). This CDR3 spans 17 amino acids. Trimming stripped 1 base from V and 1 base from J, with 16 bases between. Looked up from germline, CDR1 is SGHTA and CDR2 is FQGNSA. CDR3 loop: CASSLGGGGGKNTEAFF. The CDR3 region has the DNA TGTGCCAGCAGCTTAGGAGGTGGCGGGGGCAAGAACACTGAAGCTTTCTTT.

The chain combines TRBV5-4 with TRBJ2-1; TRBD1 agrees at 8 bases. The V gene's germline CDR1 is SGHNT and CDR2 YYREEE (reference sequence). V lost 2 bases and J lost 7; bases outside the gene matches: 5. This CDR3 contains 14 residues. The CDR3 coding sequence is TGTGCCAGCAGCTTAGTACAGGGGGGAAATGAGCAGTTCTTC. Translation gives CASSLVQGGNEQFF.

The chain employs TRBV19 and TRBJ1-1; a weak D match, TRBD1 (6 bases). The CDR3 spans 15 residues. Trimming took 3 bases from V and 2 from J, leaving 13 bases between them. Germline-derived CDR1 and CDR2 are LNHDA and SQIVND (reference sequence). The CDR3 nucleotides are TGTGCCAGTAGTATTCCGACAGGAATAAACACTGAAGCTTTCTTT. It is translated as CASSIPTGINTEAFF.

This clone occurred once. The V call is TRBV6-2 or TRBV6-3, the J call TRBJ1-3, with D uncertain. This CDR3 has 15 amino acids. Trimming removed 2 bases at V and 4 bases at J, with 12 bases between. Germline V gene data show CDR1 as MNHEY and CDR2 as SVGEGT. The CDR3 is CASSYERVSGNTIYF. CDR3 coding DNA: TGTGCCAGCAGTTACGAGAGGGTATCCGGAAACACCATATATTTT.

This clone is a singleton in its sample. The CDR3 DNA reads TGTGCCAGTAGGCCGACAGGGGAGGGTAATTCACCCCTCCACTTT. It translates to CASRPTGEGNSPLHF. The chain uses TRBV19 and TRBJ1-6; 8 bases match TRBD1. After removal of 6 bases from V and 6 bases from J, the junction contained 7 bases not matched to a gene. This CDR3 is built from 15 residues. Germline V lookup: CDR1 LNHDA, CDR2 SQIVND (reference sequence). Full variable domain (remainder filled in from reference TRBV19 and TRBJ1-6): DGGITQSPKYLFRKEGQNVTLSCEQNLNHDAMYWYRQDPGQGLRLIYYSQIVNDFQKGDIAEGYSVSREKKESFPLTVTSAQKNPTAFYLCASRPTGEGNSPLHFGNGTRLTVT.

The CDR3 bases are TGCGCCAGCAGTGAGTCGGGACAGGGCTCTACGCAGTATTTT. Translation gives CASSESGQGSTQYF. V is TRBV10-1 and J is TRBJ2-3, with 9 nucleotides matching TRBD1. V lost 0 bases to trimming and J lost 8 bases; unmatched junction nucleotides: 3. Germline CDR1 reads WNHNN; CDR2 reads SYGVQD (reference sequence). The CDR3 sequence is 14 residues long.

V is TRBV10-3 and J is TRBJ1-4; TRBD1 agrees at 9 bases. This CDR3 contains 14 residues. V lost 2 bases and J lost 5; bases outside the gene matches: 0. In germline, CDR1 is ENHRY, CDR2 SYGVKD. The CDR3 protein is CAISEGQGNEKLFF. The CDR3 DNA sequence: TGTGCCATCAGTGAGGGACAGGGGAATGAAAAACTGTTTTTT.

This rearrangement joins TRBV28 to TRBJ1-5; D possibly corresponds to TRBD1 (5 bases). From germline, CDR1 is MDHEN and CDR2 SYDVKM. The CDR3 length is 13 residues. V shed 6 bases and J shed 8 bases, with 14 bases lying between them. In DNA form, the CDR3 reads TGTGCCAGCAGCCCCAGCGGGGGGGAGCCCCAGCATTTT. This sequence encodes CASSPSGGEPQHF.

The rearrangement uses TRBV14 and TRBJ2-3, with no clear D. Germline CDR1 and CDR2: SGHDN and FVKESK. Deletions cut 3 bases from V and 0 bases from J, with 10 bases between. The CDR3 totals 15 residues. The CDR3 DNA reads TGTGCCAGCAGCCAGTTTCTGACTAGCACAGATACGCAGTATTTT. Translation gives CASSQFLTSTDTQYF.

This clone was observed a few times. This sequence joins TRBV2 and TRBJ1-5, with 7 positions matching TRBD1. The CDR3 is 16 residues long. With 2 bases clipped from V and 7 bases from J, the junction kept 11 bases outside the gene matches. Germline assignment: CDR1 SNHLY and CDR2 FYNNEI. The CDR3, as DNA: TGTGCCAGCAGTGAACCCCAGGGGGGCACGGGACAGCCCCAGCATTTT. Translation gives CASSEPQGGTGQPQHF.

This clone was counted ten times or more. The rearrangement joins TRBV7-3 to TRBJ2-1; D may be TRBD2 (5 bases). The CDR3 is made up of 13 amino acids. Germline V CDR1 and CDR2: SGHTA, FQGTGA. The V end was cut by 2 bases, the J end by 7 bases, with 9 bases between. The CDR3 DNA follows: TGTGCCAGCAGCTTACCCGGACTGAATGAGCAGTTCTTC. The encoded protein is CASSLPGLNEQFF.

The gene calls are TRBV19 and TRBJ1-2; a possible D gene is TRBD1 (6 bases). Trimming shortened V by 7 bases and J by 7 bases, and 16 bases separated the two germline ends. Germline loops: CDR1 LNHDA, CDR2 SQIVND (reference sequence). The CDR3 runs to 13 residues. The CDR3 bases are TGTGCCAGTAAGCGGCAGGGGCGCGGTGGCTACACCTTC. Translation: CASKRQGRGGYTF.

This clone was counted once. The V and J genes are TRBV5-1 and TRBJ2-1, with D possibly being TRBD1 (6 bases). CDR1 SGHRS and CDR2 YFSETQ come from the germline V gene. V was pared by 4 bases and J by 0 bases, with 17 bases between. This CDR3 spans 17 amino acids. CDR3 nucleotides: TGCGCCAGCAGCCAAAAGGTACAGGGCAACTCCTACAATGAGCAGTTCTTC. The encoded protein is CASSQKVQGNSYNEQFF.

There are a few counts of this clone. The chain couples TRBV7-8 to TRBJ2-7; TRBD1 might be the D (6 bases). Trimming shortened V by 5 bases and J by 2 bases, and 13 bases separated the two germline ends. The CDR3 runs 14 residues. In germline, CDR1 is SGHVS, CDR2 FQNEAQ. The CDR3, as DNA: TGTGCCAGCAGCATTACAGGGAATCCCTACGAGCAGTACTTC. Translation gives CASSITGNPYEQYF.

CDR3 nucleotides: TGTGCCAGCAGCTTGCGGGGAACCAATCAGCCCCAGCATTTT. Its translation is CASSLRGTNQPQHF. This rearrangement joins TRBV5-6 to TRBJ1-5; D is unresolved. Germline V lookup: CDR1 SGHDT, CDR2 YYEEEE. The CDR3 spans 14 residues. V lost 1 base and J 3 bases, leaving 8 bases between the germline ends.

V and J are TRBV27 and TRBJ1-2; TRBD1 agrees at 7 bases. Trimming at V came to 4 bases and at J to 2 bases, leaving 7 bases not matched to a gene. Germline V gives CDR1 MNHEY, CDR2 SMNVEV (reference sequence). The length of the CDR3 is 15 residues. The CDR3 is CASSSSLQGNYGYTF. The CDR3 bases are TGTGCCAGCAGTTCCTCGTTACAGGGGAACTATGGCTACACCTTC.

This chain joins TRBV9 and TRBJ1-6; 7 bases map to TRBD1. Germline CDR1 and CDR2: SGDLS and YYNGEE. CDR3 length equals 14 residues. The junction had 3 bases not matched to a gene; V was cut back by 3 bases and J by 6 bases. The CDR3 coding sequence is TGTGCCAGCAGCGCGGGACAGCCTAATTCACCCCTCCACTTT. Translation gives CASSAGQPNSPLHF.

The genes are TRBV12-5 and TRBJ1-3; the D is unclear. V was trimmed by 1 base and J by 1 base, leaving 5 bases between them. Germline values: CDR1 LGHNT, CDR2 FRNRAP. This CDR3 comprises 14 residues. The CDR3 here is CASGLDGSGNTIYF. CDR3 DNA sequence: TGTGCTAGTGGTTTGGACGGTTCTGGAAACACCATATATTTT. The full variable domain, with the rest looked up from reference TRBV12-5 and TRBJ1-3, is DARVTQTPRHKVTEMGQEVTMRCQPILGHNTVFWYRQTMMQGLELLAYFRNRAPLDDSGMPKDRFSAEMPDATLATLKIQPSEPRDSAVYFCASGLDGSGNTIYFGEGSWLTVV.

V gene TRBV18 combines with J gene TRBJ1-1; D unresolved. The CDR3 covers 13 residues. In germline, CDR1 is KGHSH, CDR2 LQKENI. The V end lost 1 base, the J end lost 1 base, and 4 bases lay between the germline ends. DNA of the CDR3: TGTGCCAGCTCACCACTCCAGAACACTGAAGCTTTCTTT. Translation: CASSPLQNTEAFF.

In its sample, this clone was seen a few times. This chain uses TRBV7-7 with TRBJ2-5; possible D gene TRBD2, 6 bases. Germline V gene sequence: CDR1 SSHAT, CDR2 FNYEAQ (reference sequence). Trimming pared 5 bases from V and 4 bases from J, leaving 11 bases between. The CDR3 runs 13 residues. The CDR3 reads CASSLGLVETQYF. CDR3 DNA sequence: TGTGCCAGCAGCCTGGGACTTGTAGAGACCCAGTACTTC.

This clone came up once. This chain links TRBV9 with TRBJ1-2, with D uncertain. Germline V gene lookup returns CDR1 SGDLS and CDR2 YYNGEE. V was clipped by 6 bases and J by 6 bases, with 15 bases between them. The CDR3 is 13 residues long. CDR3 loop: CASTLTGRDGYTF. In DNA, the CDR3 is TGTGCCAGCACCCTAACGGGAAGGGATGGCTACACCTTC.

CDR3 sequence: CASSLGTGALSEQFF. In nucleotides, the CDR3 is TGCGCCAGCAGCTTGGGGACAGGGGCTCTGAGTGAGCAGTTCTTC. The rearrangement links TRBV5-1 to TRBJ2-1; 9 bases align to TRBD1. CDR3 length: 15 residues. Germline values: CDR1 SGHRS, CDR2 YFSETQ. V was pared by 0 bases and J by 9 bases, with 7 bases of the junction left unmatched.

This sequence joins TRBV4-1 and TRBJ2-3; TRBD2 matches 8 bases. This CDR3 is 19 amino acids long. J lost 2 bases, V lost 1 base, and 14 bases had no gene match. Germline loops: CDR1 MGHRA, CDR2 YSYEKL. The DNA of the CDR3 is TGCGCCAGCAGCCAAGTAATCCTGCCGGGGGGGCCGACCACAGATACGCAGTATTTT. Its translation: CASSQVILPGGPTTDTQYF.

The table lists this clone with a few counts. This chain links TRBV14 with TRBJ1-1; the D gene is possibly TRBD1 (5 bases). Germline V gives CDR1 SGHDN, CDR2 FVKESK. Trimming removed 1 base from V and 2 bases from J, with 11 bases in between. This CDR3 is built from 15 residues. The DNA of the CDR3 is TGTGCCAGCAGCCAAGCGACAGTAGCAAACACTGAAGCTTTCTTT. This sequence encodes CASSQATVANTEAFF.

The chain recombines TRBV28 with TRBJ2-4; 10 nucleotides match TRBD1. V gave up 5 bases and J gave up 2 bases; unmatched junction bases: 6. The CDR3 extends over 16 amino acids. Germline V gene lookup returns CDR1 MDHEN and CDR2 SYDVKM. The CDR3 nucleotides read TGTGCCAGCAGTCGACAGGGGGCGTTATCCAAAAACATTCAGTACTTC. Protein product: CASSRQGALSKNIQYF.

The chain carries TRBV15 and TRBJ1-2; a weak D match, TRBD1 (6 bases). The germline V gene encodes CDR1 LNHNV and CDR2 YYDKDF (reference sequence). V lost 6 bases and J 10 bases, leaving 21 bases between the germline ends. This CDR3 has 14 residues. The CDR3 loop is CATSMGAPTNDYTF. The DNA for the CDR3 is TGTGCCACCAGTATGGGGGCCCCCACGAACGACTACACCTTC. The whole variable domain, filled in from reference TRBV15 and TRBJ1-2, reads DAMVIQNPRYQVTQFGKPVTLSCSQTLNHNVMYWYQQKSSQAPKLLFHYYDKDFNNEADTPDNFQSRRPNTSFCFLDIRSPGLGDTAMYLCATSMGAPTNDYTFGSGTRLTVV.

The table lists this clone with a count of one. The V call is TRBV19, the J call TRBJ2-1; D gene ambiguous. This CDR3 has 11 residues. From germline, CDR1 is LNHDA and CDR2 SQIVND (reference sequence). V shed 5 bases and J shed 4 bases, with 3 bases lying between them. The CDR3 region has the DNA TGTGCCAGTAGTCGGTACAATGAGCAGTTCTTC. Translating it yields CASSRYNEQFF.

The chain has TRBV6-4 and TRBJ1-1; 7 bases map to TRBD1. V shed 3 bases and J 12 bases; nucleotides not matched to a gene: 10. The CDR3 is made up of 13 amino acids. Germline CDR1 MRHNA, CDR2 SNTAGT. In DNA form, the CDR3 reads TGTGCCAGCAGTGAAAGGACAGGCCTTCGACCTTTCTTT. Its protein product is CASSERTGLRPFF.

The chain carries TRBV18 and TRBJ1-2; D unresolved. Germline CDR1 is KGHSH and CDR2 is LQKENI. The ends were cut back, 5 bases at V and 8 bases at J, with 18 bases in the middle. The CDR3 length is 14 residues. This chain's CDR3 is CASSEFNEESGYTF. CDR3 coding DNA: TGTGCCAGCTCAGAATTTAATGAGGAATCAGGCTACACCTTC.

This rearrangement joins TRBV5-1 to TRBJ1-4; the match to TRBD1 covers 9 bases. The trim removed 4 bases at V and 0 bases at J, leaving 7 bases unmatched. CDR3 length equals 17 residues. CDR1 is SGHRS and CDR2 is YFSETQ in the germline V gene. CDR3 sequence reads: CASSPGQGAATNEKLFF. CDR3 nucleotides: TGCGCCAGCAGCCCGGGACAGGGTGCCGCAACTAATGAAAAACTGTTTTTT.